Following are 27 T cell receptor beta chains from one sample sequenced in a study of T cell responses to AZD1222 COVID-19 vaccine. The protocol was immunoSEQ multiplex PCR, while the TCRdb copy is restricted to in-frame clones and leaves out a portion. Of some 150,000 clones in the sample, 88% were seen once. This specimen was peripheral blood, taken on day 0 of AZD1222 vaccination. Receptor source: an adult in good health.

V usage is TRBV19 and J usage is TRBJ2-6, with 9 bases identical to TRBD1. The germline V gene encodes CDR1 LNHDA and CDR2 SQIVND (reference sequence). CDR3 size: 18 residues. With V trimmed by 9 bases and J by 0 bases, 12 bases remained unmatched. The CDR3 reads CASFPGTGRNSGANVLTF. The DNA for the CDR3 is TGTGCCAGCTTTCCCGGGACAGGGAGGAACTCTGGGGCCAACGTCCTGACTTTC.

The J gene is TRBJ2-3, the V gene TRBV3-1 (or the pseudogene TRBV3-2); D is unclear. Germline loops: CDR1 LGHDT, CDR2 YNNKEL (reference sequence). This CDR3 spans 14 amino acids. Trimming took off 1 base at V and 3 bases at J, with 8 bases between the two ends. CDR3 region: CASSQGVGTDTQYF. The CDR3 nucleotides read TGTGCCAGCAGCCAAGGGGTGGGGACAGATACGCAGTATTTT.

V gene TRBV6-5 combines with J gene TRBJ2-7; perhaps TRBD1 as D (6 bases). Deletions cut 8 bases from V and 1 base from J, with 9 bases between. This CDR3 contains 12 residues. CDR1 is MNHEY, CDR2 SVGAGI, per germline. This CDR3 is CASLGQSYEQYF. The DNA for the CDR3 is TGTGCCAGCCTCGGACAGTCCTACGAGCAGTACTTC.

The chain carries TRBV4-2 and TRBJ1-2, with a possible D match to TRBD1 (5 bases). The V and J ends lost 0 bases and 8 bases respectively, with 7 bases between them. Germline loops: CDR1 LGHNA, CDR2 YNFKEQ. The CDR3 runs to 12 residues. DNA for the CDR3: TGTGCCAGCAGCCAAGATGGGGCAGGCTACACCTTC. This codes for CASSQDGAGYTF.

This chain connects TRBV6-4 to TRBJ2-1, with TRBD2 matching 10 bases. The ends lost 6 bases at V and 9 bases at J; junction bases unmatched: 8. Germline lookup yields CDR1 MRHNA and CDR2 SNTAGT. The CDR3 extends over 14 amino acids. Here the CDR3 DNA reads TGTGCCAGCAGCCTCCTAGCGGGGGTAGGTGAGCAGTTCTTC. Residues: CASSLLAGVGEQFF.

The chain has TRBV4-3 and TRBJ2-1, with 9 bases identical to TRBD2. CDR1 and CDR2 (germline): LGHNA, YSLEER. V trimming: 0 bases; J trimming: 10 bases; junction bases outside the gene matches: 4. The CDR3 runs 14 residues. The CDR3 reads CASSQDRAGGEQFF. In nucleotides, the CDR3 is TGCGCCAGCAGCCAAGATCGAGCGGGAGGCGAGCAGTTCTTC.

The DNA of the CDR3 is TGTGCCAGTAGTATTAGGGCCAATGAGCAGTTCTTC. Translated, it gives CASSIRANEQFF. The V gene is TRBV19, the J gene TRBJ2-1; D unresolved. V dropped 3 bases and J dropped 6 bases, with 6 bases sitting between them. This CDR3 contains 12 residues. Per the germline V gene, CDR1 is LNHDA and CDR2 is SQIVND (reference sequence).

This chain connects TRBV29-1 to TRBJ1-5, with 8 bases identical to TRBD1. Germline V CDR1 and CDR2: SQVTM, ANQGSEA. V trimming: 5 bases; J trimming: 5 bases; junction bases outside the gene matches: 8. The CDR3 is made up of 14 amino acids. The CDR3 DNA sequence: TGCAGCGTTACCTGGACAGGGAGGGATCAGCCCCAGCATTTT. It yields the protein CSVTWTGRDQPQHF.

The V gene is TRBV19, the J gene TRBJ1-1; possible D gene TRBD1, 6 bases. CDR1 is LNHDA, CDR2 SQIVND, per germline (reference sequence). The CDR3 covers 12 residues. The V and J ends lost 6 bases and 5 bases respectively, with 10 bases between them. Written as DNA, the CDR3 is TGTGCCAGTAGAACAGGGATGACTGAAGCTTTCTTT. It is translated as CASRTGMTEAFF.

The rearrangement links TRBV7-9 to TRBJ2-7; no clear D. CDR1 is SEHNR, CDR2 FQNEAQ, per germline (reference sequence). The CDR3 length is 12 residues. Trimming removed 3 bases from V and 4 bases from J, with 7 bases in between. CDR3 sequence (DNA): TGTGCCAGCAGCTTTCGTTCTTACGAGCAGTACTTC. Translated, it gives CASSFRSYEQYF.

This clone has only a few counts. This chain uses TRBV9 with TRBJ1-4; 12 positions match TRBD1. Looked up from germline, CDR1 is SGDLS and CDR2 is YYNGEE. Trimming removed 3 bases from V and 6 bases from J; junction bases left unmatched: 3. The CDR3 totals 15 residues. The CDR3 DNA follows: TGTGCCAGCAGCGCGGGACAGGGGGCTTATGAAAAACTGTTTTTT. Translation: CASSAGQGAYEKLFF. The full variable domain, completed using reference TRBV9 and TRBJ1-4, is DSGVTQTPKHLITATGQRVTLRCSPRSGDLSVYWYQQSLDQGLQFLIQYYNGEERAKGNILERFSAQQFPDLHSELNLSSLELGDSALYFCASSAGQGAYEKLFFGSGTQLSVL.

The chain links TRBV2 to TRBJ2-7; 7 nucleotides align to TRBD1. Germline V lookup: CDR1 SNHLY, CDR2 FYNNEI. The ends lost 5 bases at V and 0 bases at J; junction bases unmatched: 4. The CDR3 loop spans 14 amino acids. The CDR3 nucleotides are TGTGCCAGCAGTCACAGGGGAAGCTCCTACGAGCAGTACTTC. It yields the protein CASSHRGSSYEQYF.

The rearrangement links TRBV5-1 to TRBJ2-1, with D tentatively TRBD1 (5 bases). The CDR3 is made up of 17 amino acids. The germline V gene has CDR1 SGHRS and CDR2 YFSETQ. Trimming removed 7 bases at V and 10 bases at J, with 30 bases between. The CDR3 loop reads CASHRGNPQNPYREQFF. The CDR3 region has the DNA TGCGCCAGCCACAGAGGTAACCCCCAGAACCCTTACAGGGAGCAGTTCTTC.

V gene TRBV20-1 combines with J gene TRBJ2-5; D is unclear. The CDR3 consists of 11 residues. The V gene's germline CDR1 is DFQATT and CDR2 SNEGSKA (reference sequence). V lost 5 bases, J lost 5 bases, and 9 bases lay in between. This CDR3 is CSADSGETQYF. The CDR3 nucleotides are TGCAGTGCTGACTCCGGGGAGACCCAGTACTTC.

The chain is built from TRBV27 and TRBJ2-7; no firm D call. The CDR3 length is 15 residues. The germline CDR1 and CDR2 sequences are MNHEY and SMNVEV (reference sequence). V was cut by 4 bases and J by 3 bases, with 16 bases left in between. CDR3 DNA: TGTGCCAGCAGTTATGCGGCGAGCACCCTCTACGAGCAGTACTTC. Translation gives CASSYAASTLYEQYF.

The chain combines TRBV4-2 with TRBJ1-4, with TRBD1 identical over 8 bases. Per the germline V gene, CDR1 is LGHNA and CDR2 is YNFKEQ. With 3 bases clipped from V and 4 bases from J, the junction kept 7 bases outside the gene matches. This CDR3 region has 16 residues. The DNA for the CDR3 is TGTGCCAGCAGCCAGGATCTAGGACAGGGTAATGAAAAACTGTTTTTT. Amino acids: CASSQDLGQGNEKLFF.

CDR3 in amino acids: CASSTLTGQETQYF. The CDR3 nucleotides are TGTGCCAGCTCAACGTTGACAGGTCAAGAGACCCAGTACTTC. V gene TRBV18 combines with J gene TRBJ2-5, with D perhaps TRBD1 (6 bases). Trimming shortened V by 5 bases and J by 2 bases, and 12 bases separated the two germline ends. The CDR3 extends over 14 amino acids. Per the germline V gene, CDR1 is KGHSH and CDR2 is LQKENI.

V is TRBV19 and J is TRBJ2-7; 7 nucleotides line up with TRBD2. After removal of 4 bases from V and 7 bases from J, the junction contained 4 bases not matched to a gene. Germline CDR1 and CDR2: LNHDA and SQIVND (reference sequence). The length of the CDR3 is 12 residues. The DNA for the CDR3 is TGTGCCAGTAGTACCCGCGGGGGAGAGCAGTACTTC. Translation gives CASSTRGGEQYF.

The CDR3 loop is CAWSVLGGVNTGELFF. CDR3 DNA sequence: TGTGCCTGGAGTGTACTGGGCGGGGTGAACACCGGGGAGCTGTTTTTT. The chain recombines TRBV30 with TRBJ2-2; D perhaps matches TRBD2 (6 bases). Trimming removed 0 bases from V and 1 base from J, with 12 bases in between. From germline, CDR1 is GTSNPN and CDR2 SVGIG (reference sequence). The CDR3 length is 16 residues.

This chain uses TRBV5-4 with TRBJ2-7; 8 positions match TRBD1. The ends lost 3 bases at V and 3 bases at J; junction bases unmatched: 8. The CDR3 extends over 15 amino acids. CDR1 SGHNT and CDR2 YYREEE come from the germline V gene (reference sequence). DNA for the CDR3: TGTGCCAGCAGCTCGCCGGACAGGGATTACTACGAGCAGTACTTC. This gives the protein CASSSPDRDYYEQYF.

This chain links TRBV6-5 with TRBJ1-5; no firm D call. V lost 1 base and J 5 bases, leaving 9 bases between the germline ends. Germline assignment: CDR1 MNHEY and CDR2 SVGAGI. There are 14 residues in the CDR3. The CDR3 spells CASSYLGPDQPQHF. The DNA for the CDR3 is TGTGCCAGCAGTTACTTGGGCCCCGATCAGCCCCAGCATTTT.

V gene TRBV11-3 combines with J gene TRBJ2-7, with D hard to call. CDR1 is SGHNT, CDR2 YENEEA, per germline. This CDR3 has 14 residues. The germline V and J ends were trimmed by 5 bases and 0 bases, with 11 bases remaining between them. The CDR3 bases are TGTGCCAGCAGCCAAAGCTCCCACTCCTACGAGCAGTACTTC. Its protein product is CASSQSSHSYEQYF.

The V gene is TRBV5-1, the J gene TRBJ1-1; D possibly corresponds to TRBD1 (5 bases). V dropped 2 bases and J dropped 4 bases, with 18 bases sitting between them. The CDR3 totals 16 residues. Germline values: CDR1 SGHRS, CDR2 YFSETQ. The CDR3 region has the DNA TGCGCCAGCAGCTTCCGGAGTGGGGGAGTAGCCACTGAAGCTTTCTTT. Encoded protein: CASSFRSGGVATEAFF.

The rearrangement joins TRBV25-1 to TRBJ2-3; 10 positions match TRBD2. This CDR3 comprises 16 residues. Trimming took 5 bases from V and 5 from J; bases not matched to a gene: 10. Germline V gives CDR1 MGHDK, CDR2 SYGVNS. CDR3 amino acids: CASSSIAGGRGDTQYF. The DNA of the CDR3 is TGTGCCAGCAGTTCCATAGCGGGAGGCCGGGGAGATACGCAGTATTTT. Full variable domain (outside the CDR3, taken from reference TRBV25-1 and TRBJ2-3): EADIYQTPRYLVIGTGKKITLECSQTMGHDKMYWYQQDPGMELHLIHYSYGVNSTEKGDLSSESTVSRIRTEHFPLTLESARPSHTSQYLCASSSIAGGRGDTQYFGPGTRLTVL.

The V call is TRBV19, the J call TRBJ2-7, with TRBD1 matching 7 bases. CDR1 is LNHDA, CDR2 SQIVND, per germline (reference sequence). The CDR3 has 12 residues. With V trimmed by 6 bases and J by 7 bases, 6 bases remained unmatched. The CDR3 DNA follows: TGTGCCAGTAGCTCCCGGGACAGAGAGCAGTACTTC. This encodes CASSSRDREQYF. The full variable domain, with the rest looked up from reference TRBV19 and TRBJ2-7, is DGGITQSPKYLFRKEGQNVTLSCEQNLNHDAMYWYRQDPGQGLRLIYYSQIVNDFQKGDIAEGYSVSREKKESFPLTVTSAQKNPTAFYLCASSSRDREQYFGPGTRLTVT.

The chain is built from TRBV5-4 and TRBJ2-2, with a tentative D call TRBD2 (5 bases). The CDR3 is 12 amino acids. Trimming took 7 bases from V and 7 from J, leaving 11 bases between them. Per germline, CDR1 SGHNT and CDR2 YYREEE (reference sequence). The CDR3 sequence is CASASGVGELFF. CDR3 sequence (DNA): TGTGCCAGCGCATCCGGGGTCGGGGAGCTGTTTTTT.

CDR3 protein: CASSESGRLHTYEQYF. The DNA for the CDR3 is TGTGCCAGCAGTGAAAGCGGGAGGCTTCATACCTACGAGCAGTACTTC. The V and J genes are TRBV25-1 and TRBJ2-7, with 9 bases fitting TRBD2. The trim removed 2 bases at V and 2 bases at J, leaving 7 bases unmatched. The germline gives CDR1 MGHDK, CDR2 SYGVNS. The CDR3 length is 16 residues.